The text below deals with one TCR beta chain. Its antigen remains unknown. This sample is part of a study of T cell responses to AZD1222 COVID-19 vaccine. Study-level results: The donor cohort was predominantly white British with a female majority, and clonal diversity may have been underestimated. Rises in breadth and depth of Spike-specific TCRs came after two AZD1222 doses.

This CDR3 comprises 13 residues. Trimming left V 2 bases short and J 8 bases short, with 12 bases between. CDR1 and CDR2 (germline): MDHEN, SYDVKM. TCRdb keeps only in-frame clones here, not all; method: immunoSEQ multiplex PCR. The sample has some 170,000 clones; around 90% are singletons. This receptor was identified in an adult in good health. The rearrangement uses TRBV28 and TRBJ1-1; D gene uncertain. The sample in question was peripheral blood, obtained on day 0 of AZD1222 vaccination. CDR3 sequence (DNA): TGTGCCAGCAGTTTAGTTAACCCGAACGAAGCTTTCTTT. This encodes CASSLVNPNEAFF.